This T cell receptor (beta chain) was identified in a study of radiation and T cells in renal cell carcinoma. Germline V gene lookup returns CDR1 SEHNR and CDR2 FQNEAQ (reference sequence). V gave up 5 bases and J gave up 0 bases; unmatched junction bases: 6. The CDR3 extends over 15 amino acids. This table comes from immunoSEQ multiplex PCR, and its TCRdb copy is limited to in-frame clones, with some not included. The sample lists 100,000 to 150,000 clones; around 82% were seen once. This clone was detected ten times or more. Time point noted: blood 2 weeks post-SBRT. Regarding treatment: 15 Gy SBRT to primary tumor, nephrectomy 4 weeks later. The tumor was a clear cell renal cell carcinoma.

Here the sequenced sample was blood, taken from a patient whose treatment included radiotherapy and nephrectomy. The sequence derives from a man in his fifties or sixties with renal cell carcinoma. The chain employs TRBV7-9 and TRBJ2-7; 8 bases map to TRBD1. CDR3 bases: TGTGCCAGCAGCCAATCCGGGACAGGCTCCTACGAGCAGTACTTC. This translates into CASSQSGTGSYEQYF.